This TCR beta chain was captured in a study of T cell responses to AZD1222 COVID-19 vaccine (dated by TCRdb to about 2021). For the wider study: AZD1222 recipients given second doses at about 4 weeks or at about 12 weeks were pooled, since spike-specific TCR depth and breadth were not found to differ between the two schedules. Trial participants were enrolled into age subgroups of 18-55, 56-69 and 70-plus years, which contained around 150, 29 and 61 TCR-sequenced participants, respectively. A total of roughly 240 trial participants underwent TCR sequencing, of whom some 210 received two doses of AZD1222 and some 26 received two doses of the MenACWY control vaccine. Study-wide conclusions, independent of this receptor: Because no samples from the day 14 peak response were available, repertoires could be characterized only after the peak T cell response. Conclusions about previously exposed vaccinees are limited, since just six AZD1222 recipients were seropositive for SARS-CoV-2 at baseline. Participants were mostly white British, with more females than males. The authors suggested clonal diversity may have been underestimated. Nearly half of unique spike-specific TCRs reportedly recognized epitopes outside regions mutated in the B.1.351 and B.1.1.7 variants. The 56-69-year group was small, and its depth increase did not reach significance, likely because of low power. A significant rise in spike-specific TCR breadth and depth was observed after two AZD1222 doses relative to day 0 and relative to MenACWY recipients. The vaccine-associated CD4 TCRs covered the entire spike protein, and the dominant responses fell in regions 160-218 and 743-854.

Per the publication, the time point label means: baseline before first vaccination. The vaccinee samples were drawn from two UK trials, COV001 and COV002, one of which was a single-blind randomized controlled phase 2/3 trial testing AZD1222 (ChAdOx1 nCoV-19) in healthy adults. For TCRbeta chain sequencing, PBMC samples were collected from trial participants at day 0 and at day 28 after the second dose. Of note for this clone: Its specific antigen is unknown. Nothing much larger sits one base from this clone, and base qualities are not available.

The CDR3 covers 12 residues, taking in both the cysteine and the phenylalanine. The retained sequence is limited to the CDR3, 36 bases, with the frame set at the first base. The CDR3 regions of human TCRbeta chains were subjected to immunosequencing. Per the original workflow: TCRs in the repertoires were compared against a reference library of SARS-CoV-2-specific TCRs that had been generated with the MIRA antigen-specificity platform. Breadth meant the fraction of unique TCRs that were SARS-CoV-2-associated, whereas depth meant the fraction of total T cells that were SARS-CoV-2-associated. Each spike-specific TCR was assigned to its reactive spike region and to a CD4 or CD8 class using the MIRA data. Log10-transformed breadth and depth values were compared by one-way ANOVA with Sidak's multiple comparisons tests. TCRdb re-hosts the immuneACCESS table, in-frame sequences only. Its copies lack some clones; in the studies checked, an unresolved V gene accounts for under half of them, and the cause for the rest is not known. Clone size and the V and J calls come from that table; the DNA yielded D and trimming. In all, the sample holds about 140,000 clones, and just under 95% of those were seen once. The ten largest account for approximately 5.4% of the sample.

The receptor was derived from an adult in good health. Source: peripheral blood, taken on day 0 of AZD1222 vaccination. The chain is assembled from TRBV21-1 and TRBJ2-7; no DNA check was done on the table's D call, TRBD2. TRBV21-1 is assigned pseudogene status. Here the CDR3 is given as CAVGRCGYEQYF. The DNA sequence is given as TGTGCCGTAGGGAGGTGCGGCTACGAGCAGTACTTC.